This entry describes one TCR beta chain. No antigen is known for it. This record belongs to a study of T cells expressing NK-cell markers. At the level of the study: The authors derived TCR beta repertoires from sorted CD3+CD56+NKG2C+, CD3+CD56+NKG2C- and CD3+CD56-NKG2C+ T cells. Within the sequenced cohort of eight donors, seven exhibited HCMV seropositivity and one was seronegative. Notes on the study in general: Of the CD8+ T cells in a handful of donors, roughly 1.0-7.5% belonged to dominant NKG2C+ clonotypes. The CD3+CD56-NKG2C+ fraction of several donors was likewise dominated by these clonotypes.

One entry per CDR3 protein, without DNA, is what TCRdb gives after re-calling the 5' RACE reads. The sample data list about 260,000 distinct CDR3 sequences. From germline, CDR1 is MGHRA and CDR2 YSYEKL. The CDR3 covers 17 residues. The sample consisted of blood T cells: a sorted CD56 or NKG2C T cell subset, CD4+ or CD8+ T cells, or bulk PBMC T cells (not recorded which). The TCR was taken from a man younger than 35 in good health. The V call is TRBV4-1, the J call TRBJ2-1; with no DNA, the TCRdb D assignment of TRBD2 cannot be verified. Here the CDR3 reads CASSQSTGTSGMGEQFF.